This T cell receptor (beta chain) emerged from a study of identifying expanded T cells in peripheral blood. Study-level findings and limits: Over around two and four weeks, about 16 and 19 clones changed, versus around 1.3 between replicates. Approximately 2-week clone count variance significantly increased as total template count grew.

V was shortened by 3 bases and J by 4 bases, with 11 bases between the two germline ends. CDR1 and CDR2 from the germline V gene are GTSNPN and SVGIG (reference sequence). The CDR3 covers 13 residues. As regards this clone: The antigen remains unidentified.

Generated by immunoSEQ multiplex PCR, the TCRdb table keeps only in-frame clones and is missing some. The profile shows around 85,000 clones, around 89% of them singletons. Collection occurred without any documented infections or immune events in donors. Sequenced material: blood. The V and J genes are TRBV30 and TRBJ2-3; D remains unclear. The receptor comes from a person between 18 and 69 years old in good health. The CDR3 coding sequence is TGTGCCTGGAGGGCCAAGGGTTCAGATACGCAGTATTTT. It translates to CAWRAKGSDTQYF.